The present entry profiles one T cell receptor beta chain with its context. Germline V gives CDR1 MNHEY, CDR2 SMNVEV (reference sequence). The CDR3 has 15 residues. Trimming at V came to 4 bases and at J to 7 bases, leaving 8 bases not matched to a gene. Extracted RNA was reverse transcribed into cDNA, the sequencing template. Using immunoSEQ multiplex PCR, the repertoire was profiled, and TCRdb retains in-frame clones only, with some absent. The sample records 160,000 or so clones, 65% to 75% being singletons. The source of the sample is a study of CD8+ T cells in alopecia areata. Researchers took lesional scalp punch biopsies and peripheral blood from people who were alopecia areata patients.

The clonotype comes from a human donor with alopecia areata. The sequencing here drew on CD8+ T cells sorted from blood, taken at week 0. This rearrangement joins TRBV27 to TRBJ1-5; 9 bases map to TRBD1. In DNA form, the CDR3 reads TGTGCCAGCAGTTCCCTACAGGGGGCGGAGCAGCCCCAGCATTTT. This translates into CASSSLQGAEQPQHF.